This TCR beta chain is from a study of blood T cell repertoires in COVID-19. The CDR3 runs 15 residues. V was cut by 3 bases and J by 3 bases, with 15 bases left in between. Germline V gene sequence: CDR1 KGHSH, CDR2 LQKENI. The table came from immunoSEQ multiplex PCR; TCRdb's copy has only in-frame clones and leaves some out. The sample yields about 57,000 clones, roughly 80% seen once. Each participant's cohort was designated according to participant-reported clinical history. Sequencing was done on a sample of PBMCs or T cells enriched from blood (not recorded which). The rearrangement joins TRBV18 to TRBJ2-7; D unclear. This TCR was sampled from a woman aged 40 to 50 with acute COVID-19. The CDR3 here is CASSPRLMPRYEQYF. The DNA for the CDR3 is TGTGCCAGCTCACCGCGGCTCATGCCACGCTACGAGCAGTACTTC.